This T cell receptor (beta chain) originates from a study of T cell responses to AZD1222 COVID-19 vaccine. Whole-study findings and limits: In all cases, repertoires were sampled only after the peak T cell response. After two AZD1222 doses, spike-specific TCR breadth and depth rose versus day 0. Dominant CD4 TCR responses targeted spike regions 160-218 and 743-854.

On this clone itself: Antigen unknown.

V was shortened by 1 base and J by 5 bases, with 15 bases between the two germline ends. There are 15 residues in the CDR3. Germline values: CDR1 MGHRA, CDR2 YSYEKL. The analysis combined second doses at about 4 or about 12 weeks. Produced via immunoSEQ multiplex PCR; TCRdb's table is partial and in-frame only. This table has approximately 110,000 clones, around 83% appearing once. V and J are TRBV4-1 and TRBJ2-7; D uncertain. The TCR was taken from an adult who received the AZD1222 COVID-19 vaccine. The sample here was peripheral blood, taken 28 days after the second AZD1222 dose. CDR3 protein: CASSQVGTLEHEQYF. The CDR3 nucleotides read TGCGCCAGCAGCCAAGTAGGAACCCTAGAACACGAGCAGTACTTC.